This section outlines one T cell receptor beta chain sequence together with its context. The antigen remains undetermined. One base away lies a much larger clone, so this may be a sequencing read error. The sample originates from a study of molecular identifiers for immune sequencing clone quantification. Overall study: The replicate experiment used RNA from 20,000 or 100,000 naive CD8 cells. This RNA was split into five aliquots, and four of them were sequenced.

Each library that profiled naive CD8 cells came from 20,000 to 1,000,000 sorted cells with 10%, 30% or 50% RNA. TCRdb fed the PCR reads into MiXCR, producing one record per CDR3 protein. The sample has some 650,000 distinct CDR3 sequences; about 20% are singletons. Study-wide points: It was shown that clones above 20 RNA copies held over 98% of effector molecules, but under 1% in naive cells. Highly expanded clone sizes could be underestimated by identical TCR molecules sharing a barcode.

After removal of 5 bases from V and 8 bases from J, the junction contained 8 bases not matched to a gene. CDR1 and CDR2 (germline): DFQATT, SNEGSKA (reference sequence). The CDR3 has 13 residues. The receptor comes from a human donor in good health. Some libraries in this study had Jurkat cell RNA spiked in. This rearrangement joins TRBV20-1 to TRBJ2-7; TRBD1 matches 11 bases. The sequencing sample was made of naive CD8+ T cells from blood, with Jurkat cell RNA spiked in. Subset denoted: FACS-sorted CD8+CD4-CCR7+CD45RA+ naive T cells. CDR3 nucleotides: TGCAGTGCTCTGGACAGGGGGCAATACAAGCAGTACTTC. The encoded protein is CSALDRGQYKQYF.